This T cell receptor (beta chain) was documented in a study of OX40 agonist ivuxolimab in advanced cancers. Study summary: Patients received the agonistic anti-OX40 (CD134) antibody ivuxolimab. Ivuxolimab doses were 0.01, 0.1, 0.3, 1.5, 3 or 10 mg/kg every 2 weeks. Whole-study findings and limits: CD8+ T cells (on average) carried more expanded clones than CD4+ T cells. In the 0.1-3.0 mg/kg groups, partial responders showed among the lowest expansion.

Regarding this clone: Its antigen is not identified.

The method was immunoSEQ multiplex PCR; TCRdb's version includes in-frame clones alone and lacks a portion of them. This table holds around 80,000 clones, 65% to 90% found once. Germline assignment: CDR1 MNHEY and CDR2 SVGAGI. CDR3 length: 15 residues. With 0 bases removed from V and 1 base from J, the gap between germline ends came to 9 bases. The source material was CD4+ or CD8+ T cells sorted from blood, sampled in a trial of the OX40 agonist ivuxolimab. This sequence was found in an adult with an advanced solid tumor such as melanoma, head and neck, liver or kidney cancer. The J gene is TRBJ1-2, the V gene TRBV6-5; unclear D gene. CDR3 nucleotide sequence: TGTGCCAGCAGTTACTCCGCAGGCATTAACTATGGCTACACCTTC. Translation gives CASSYSAGINYGYTF.